The 27 T cell receptor beta chains below come from one sample, sequenced in a study of T cell responses to AZD1222 COVID-19 vaccine. Produced via immunoSEQ multiplex PCR; TCRdb's table is partial and in-frame only. The sample lists about 92,000 clones, roughly 88% occurring once. Sequenced here: peripheral blood, sampled on day 0 of AZD1222 vaccination. The receptors originated from an adult in good health.

V gene TRBV5-4 combines with J gene TRBJ1-2; 7 positions match TRBD1. The CDR3 contains 16 residues. The germline V gene encodes CDR1 SGHNT and CDR2 YYREEE (reference sequence). With 4 bases clipped from V and 4 bases from J, the junction kept 13 bases outside the gene matches. The DNA for the CDR3 is TGTGCCAGCAGCCGGCCGACAGGGTTAACGCCCTATGGCTACACCTTC. As protein: CASSRPTGLTPYGYTF.

The rearrangement uses TRBV2 and TRBJ2-7; D gene ambiguous. This CDR3 spans 12 amino acids. Germline CDR1 reads SNHLY; CDR2 reads FYNNEI. Trimming cost V 7 bases and J 2 bases, with 9 bases left between them. As DNA, the CDR3 is TGTGCCAGCATTCAGGACCCCTACGAGCAGTACTTC. It yields the protein CASIQDPYEQYF.

This chain uses TRBV7-9 with TRBJ1-4; D remains ambiguous. V lost 5 bases to trimming and J lost 10 bases, with 8 bases between them. Germline V gene data show CDR1 as SEHNR and CDR2 as FQNEAQ (reference sequence). The CDR3 is 11 residues long. The DNA of the CDR3 is TGTGCCAGCAGCATAACACGAAAACTGTTTTTT. As protein: CASSITRKLFF.

V gene TRBV27 combines with J gene TRBJ1-6; TRBD1 matches at 9 bases. V gave up 5 bases and J gave up 7 bases; unmatched junction bases: 6. Germline CDR1 and CDR2: MNHEY and SMNVEV (reference sequence). The CDR3 length is 15 residues. The chain's CDR3 is CASSTGQGRNSPLHF. Written as DNA, the CDR3 is TGTGCCAGCAGTACAGGACAGGGGAGGAATTCACCCCTCCACTTT.

This clone was found a few times. The chain employs TRBV7-2 and TRBJ2-7; no clear D gene. CDR1 and CDR2 from the germline V gene are SGHTA and FQGNSA. The CDR3 loop spans 13 amino acids. V was clipped by 2 bases and J by 2 bases, with 7 bases between them. Written as DNA, the CDR3 is TGTGCCAGCAGCTTACAGGAGACCTACGAGCAGTACTTC. Its protein product is CASSLQETYEQYF.

The rearrangement links TRBV5-4 to TRBJ2-7, with 10 bases identical to TRBD2. In germline, CDR1 is SGHNT, CDR2 YYREEE (reference sequence). V shed 2 bases, J shed 7 bases, and the junction held 9 bases outside the gene matches. The CDR3 is 15 amino acids. CDR3 DNA sequence: TGTGCCAGCAGCTTTGAAGCGGGAGGGCCGAGAGAGCAGTACTTC. Translated: CASSFEAGGPREQYF.

This chain joins TRBV28 and TRBJ1-5; D is possibly TRBD1 (6 bases). In germline, CDR1 is MDHEN, CDR2 SYDVKM. The V end was cut by 10 bases, the J end by 2 bases, with 15 bases between. CDR3 length: 14 amino acids. CDR3: CATVGGAGNQPQHF. The CDR3 nucleotides read TGTGCCACGGTTGGGGGGGCTGGCAATCAGCCCCAGCATTTT.

The V and J genes are TRBV4-3 and TRBJ2-1; 7 nucleotides line up with TRBD1. CDR3 length equals 15 residues. J was trimmed by 8 bases and V by 4 bases; bases with no gene match: 11. Germline CDR1 LGHNA, CDR2 YSLEER. The CDR3 DNA is TGCGCCAGCAGCCCGGTGAACAGGGGTGTGGATGAGCAGTTCTTC. It specifies CASSPVNRGVDEQFF.

The V and J genes are TRBV4-2 and TRBJ2-7; D gene unclear. V shed 0 bases and J shed 2 bases, with 5 bases lying between them. Germline-derived CDR1 and CDR2 are LGHNA and YNFKEQ. CDR3 length: 13 amino acids. DNA for the CDR3: TGTGCCAGCAGCCAAGATTTAGCCTACGAGCAGTACTTC. It codes for CASSQDLAYEQYF.

The gene calls are TRBV7-2 and TRBJ1-3, with D unresolved. The CDR3 has 13 residues. V dropped 1 base and J dropped 4 bases, with 5 bases sitting between them. Germline CDR1 is SGHTA and CDR2 is FQGNSA. The CDR3 nucleotides are TGTGCCAGCAGCTTAGAACCCGGAAACACCATATATTTT. It codes for CASSLEPGNTIYF.

The genes are TRBV5-1 and TRBJ2-1; D is possibly TRBD1 (6 bases). Germline values: CDR1 SGHRS, CDR2 YFSETQ. This CDR3 is built from 14 residues. Trimming stripped 4 bases from V and 7 bases from J, with 15 bases between. The chain's CDR3 is CASSGTTSGNEQFF. The CDR3 DNA reads TGCGCCAGCAGCGGGACAACTTCGGGAAATGAGCAGTTCTTC.

The chain couples TRBV28 to TRBJ2-5, with 7 bases aligning to TRBD2. CDR3 size: 14 residues. CDR1 is MDHEN, CDR2 SYDVKM, per germline. The V gene end was trimmed by 3 bases and the J gene end by 1 base; junction bases not matched to a gene: 2. CDR3 region: CASSFSGFQETQYF. The CDR3 nucleotides are TGTGCCAGCAGTTTTAGCGGGTTCCAAGAGACCCAGTACTTC.

The V and J genes are TRBV7-2 and TRBJ2-7, with 7 positions matching TRBD2. Per germline, CDR1 SGHTA and CDR2 FQGNSA. The CDR3 extends over 15 amino acids. The V gene end was trimmed by 7 bases and the J gene end by 1 base; junction bases not matched to a gene: 10. The DNA for the CDR3 is TGTGCCAGCACCCAGAGGGGACTATCTTCCTACGAGCAGTACTTC. Protein product: CASTQRGLSSYEQYF.

This chain connects TRBV28 to TRBJ2-7, with 7 nucleotides matching TRBD2. The CDR3 spans 15 residues. The junction had 6 bases not matched to a gene; V was cut back by 3 bases and J by 1 base. Per germline, CDR1 MDHEN and CDR2 SYDVKM. The CDR3 DNA follows: TGTGCCAGCAGTTTGGTCGCTAGCGGATCCTACGAGCAGTACTTC. This sequence encodes CASSLVASGSYEQYF. The variable domain in full, completed from reference TRBV28 and TRBJ2-7, reads DVKVTQSSRYLVKRTGEKVFLECVQDMDHENMFWYRQDPGLGLRLIYFSYDVKMKEKGDIPEGYSVSREKKERFSLILESASTNQTSMYLCASSLVASGSYEQYFGPGTRLTVT.

CDR3 bases: TGTGCCAGCAGTTGGGGGTCCTCCTACGAGCAGTACTTC. As protein: CASSWGSSYEQYF. This chain uses TRBV28 with TRBJ2-7, with D tentatively TRBD1 or TRBD2 (5 bases each). Germline V gene data show CDR1 as MDHEN and CDR2 as SYDVKM. There are 13 residues in the CDR3. The ends were cut back, 4 bases at V and 0 bases at J, with 7 bases in the middle.

The V and J genes are TRBV21-1 and TRBJ2-7; TRBD2, the D gene given by the table, was not confirmed from the DNA. TRBV21-1 is marked as a pseudogene. This CDR3 spans 18 amino acids. CDR3 coding DNA: TGTGCCAGCAGCAAAGCGACCCTAACTAGCGGGAGCTCCTACGAGCAGTACTTC. Translated: CASSKATLTSGSSYEQYF.

The chain joins TRBV2 to TRBJ1-5; possibly TRBD1 for D (5 bases). V lost 8 bases to trimming and J lost 9 bases, with 23 bases between them. The CDR3 covers 15 residues. In germline, CDR1 is SNHLY, CDR2 FYNNEI. The DNA for the CDR3 is TGTGCCAGCGGGGCTGAAGCAACCCCAGGTGCGCCCCAGCATTTT. Protein: CASGAEATPGAPQHF. The whole variable domain, remainder taken from reference TRBV2 and TRBJ1-5, is EPEVTQTPSHQVTQMGQEVILRCVPISNHLYFYWYRQILGQKVEFLVSFYNNEISEKSEIFDDQFSVERPDGSNFTLKIRSTKLEDSAMYFCASGAEATPGAPQHFGDGTRLSIL.

This chain uses TRBV5-1 with TRBJ2-4, with a possible D match to TRBD2 (6 bases). The CDR3 length is 17 residues. The ends were cut back, 6 bases at V and 0 bases at J, with 19 bases in the middle. From germline, CDR1 is SGHRS and CDR2 YFSETQ. CDR3 sequence (DNA): TGCGCCAGCAAGATCGGGGCGGGACCGTTAGCCAAAAACATTCAGTACTTC. Amino acids: CASKIGAGPLAKNIQYF.

The rearrangement joins TRBV7-3 to TRBJ1-1, with D maybe TRBD1 (5 bases). Trimming removed 4 bases at V and 1 base at J, with 7 bases between. Germline values: CDR1 SGHTA, CDR2 FQGTGA. The CDR3 runs to 13 residues. As DNA, the CDR3 is TGTGCCAGCAGCTCGGGGGAGAACACTGAAGCTTTCTTT. It specifies CASSSGENTEAFF.

V is TRBV27 and J is TRBJ1-1, with a tentative D call TRBD1 (5 bases). Germline CDR1 MNHEY, CDR2 SMNVEV (reference sequence). Trimming removed 3 bases from V and 3 bases from J, with 11 bases in between. This CDR3 contains 14 residues. As DNA, the CDR3 is TGTGCCAGCAGTTTGCGGCTGGGGGACACTGAAGCTTTCTTT. Protein product: CASSLRLGDTEAFF.

This clone has a single count. One end of the junction fails to match germline, which may point to a read error. The rearrangement uses TRBV3-1 (or the pseudogene TRBV3-2) and TRBJ2-7, with 7 bases identical to TRBD1. In germline, CDR1 is LGHDT, CDR2 YNNKEL (reference sequence). This CDR3 comprises 14 residues. In nucleotides, the CDR3 is TGTGCCAGCAGCTCGGGGACAGACTCCAACGAGCAGTACTTC. It encodes CASSSGTDSNEQYF.

The chain uses TRBV7-3 and TRBJ2-3, with D hard to call. The CDR3 totals 12 residues. Germline CDR1 and CDR2: SGHTA and FQGTGA. V was shortened by 5 bases and J by 3 bases, with 6 bases between the two germline ends. The CDR3 protein is CASSPRTDTQYF. The DNA for the CDR3 is TGTGCCAGCAGCCCGCGGACAGATACGCAGTATTTT.

The chain joins TRBV15 to TRBJ2-3; D is uncertain. Trimming left V 4 bases short and J 6 bases short, with 11 bases between. CDR1 and CDR2 (germline): LNHNV, YYDKDF (reference sequence). The CDR3 has 13 amino acids. The CDR3 region has the DNA TGTGCCACCAGCACAAGTAATCCGGATACGCAGTATTTT. This gives the protein CATSTSNPDTQYF.

The chain's CDR3 is CASSPRDRENYEQYF. The CDR3 DNA sequence: TGTGCCAGCAGCCCCCGGGACAGGGAAAACTACGAGCAGTACTTC. The genes are TRBV3-1 (or the pseudogene TRBV3-2) and TRBJ2-7; TRBD1 matches 9 bases. With V trimmed by 4 bases and J by 3 bases, 7 bases remained unmatched. Germline-derived CDR1 and CDR2 are LGHDT and YNNKEL (reference sequence). The CDR3 consists of 15 residues.

V gene TRBV30 combines with J gene TRBJ2-3; TRBD2 aligns across 9 bases. The CDR3 loop spans 14 amino acids. The germline V gene has CDR1 GTSNPN and CDR2 SVGIG (reference sequence). Losses at the gene ends were 6 bases for V and 1 base for J; bases not matched to a gene: 5. CDR3 DNA sequence: TGTGCCTGCGAGCGGGGGGAGCGCACAGATACGCAGTATTTT. Its translation is CACERGERTDTQYF. Looking up the rest from reference TRBV30 and TRBJ2-3 gives the full variable domain: SQTIHQWPATLVQPVGSPLSLECTVEGTSNPNLYWYRQAAGRGLQLLFYSVGIGQISSEVPQNLSASRPQDRQFILSSKKLLLSDSGFYLCACERGERTDTQYFGPGTRLTVL.

This sequence joins TRBV5-4 and TRBJ2-3; TRBD1 agrees at 8 bases. Trimming at V came to 4 bases and at J to 0 bases, leaving 10 bases not matched to a gene. From germline, CDR1 is SGHNT and CDR2 YYREEE (reference sequence). The CDR3 covers 17 residues. The CDR3 sequence is CASSKTTGGYSTDTQYF. The CDR3 DNA reads as TGTGCCAGCAGCAAAACAACAGGGGGATACAGCACAGATACGCAGTATTTT.

This chain links TRBV6-5 with TRBJ2-3, with D perhaps TRBD2 (6 bases). Per the germline V gene, CDR1 is MNHEY and CDR2 is SVGAGI. With 4 bases removed from V and 4 bases from J, the gap between germline ends came to 12 bases. The CDR3 is made up of 14 amino acids. The CDR3 is CASSFSGRADTQYF. The CDR3 DNA sequence: TGTGCCAGCAGTTTTTCCGGGAGAGCAGATACGCAGTATTTT.